This TCR beta chain was documented in a study of cytomegalovirus exposure and HLA in healthy donors. As concerns this clone: Its specificity is not known.

Looked up from germline, CDR1 is KGHSH and CDR2 is LQKENI. The V segment lost 3 bases and the J segment 5 bases; nucleotides outside the gene matches: 10. This CDR3 is built from 16 residues. Study findings and constraints: Only CMV serostatus was available as immune exposure information.

The PCR was carried out with 60 Vbeta primers and 13 Jbeta primers. Profiled with immunoSEQ multiplex PCR; TCRdb holds only in-frame clones, not every one. The sample has some 100,000 clones; 65% to 80% are singletons. Sequencing used PBMCs. This chain joins TRBV18 and TRBJ2-7, with 10 positions matching TRBD2. The source of this sequence is a man between 40 and 49 years old in good health and CMV-seropositive. The CDR3 DNA sequence: TGTGCCAGCTCACCCACCAAAGCGGGGGGGCCAAACGAGCAGTACTTC. Translating it yields CASSPTKAGGPNEQYF.